This note documents a single T cell receptor beta chain sequence. Per the original data handling: Reference gene primer amplification in the assay estimated nucleated cell counts. Profiling relied on immunoSEQ multiplex PCR, and the TCRdb table lists in-frame clones only, not all of them. That table supplies the V and J calls and clone size; D and trimming were determined from the DNA. The sample yields about 190,000 clones, around 84% seen once. The sample originates from a study of blood T cell repertoires in COVID-19. Membership in each cohort depended on participant-reported clinical history. The sequence came from a woman in her twenties or thirties who had recovered from COVID-19. Source material: PBMCs or T cells enriched from blood (not recorded which).

The CDR3 DNA follows: TGTGCCAGCACTCCCGAATTCGGCGGTGAGCAGTTCTTC. The encoded protein is CASTPEFGGEQFF. J is TRBJ2-1 and V is TRBV28; D gene uncertain. Germline V gene data show CDR1 as MDHEN and CDR2 as SYDVKM. The CDR3 is made up of 13 amino acids. The V end lost 7 bases, the J end lost 9 bases, and 16 bases lay between the germline ends. Drawing the rest from reference TRBV28 and TRBJ2-1, the complete variable domain is DVKVTQSSRYLVKRTGEKVFLECVQDMDHENMFWYRQDPGLGLRLIYFSYDVKMKEKGDIPEGYSVSREKKERFSLILESASTNQTSMYLCASTPEFGGEQFFGPGTRLTVL.